The entry below describes one TCR beta chain. The sample comes from a study of blood T cell repertoires in COVID-19. The table came from immunoSEQ multiplex PCR; TCRdb's copy has only in-frame clones and leaves some out. The repertoire consists of 150,000 to 180,000 clones, with roughly four fifths occurring once and the leading ten covering about 12%. The germline CDR1 and CDR2 sequences are MNHEY and SVGAGI. This CDR3 has 13 residues. V lost 8 bases and J 5 bases, leaving 15 bases between the germline ends. The chain couples TRBV6-5 to TRBJ2-5; D not certain. The sequence derives from a woman aged 55 to 70 with COVID-19, enrolled during active disease. Sequencing was done on a sample of peripheral blood. The CDR3 nucleotides are TGTGCCAGCCTTCGAAGCAGGCTGGAGACCCAGTACTTC. Translating gives CASLRSRLETQYF.